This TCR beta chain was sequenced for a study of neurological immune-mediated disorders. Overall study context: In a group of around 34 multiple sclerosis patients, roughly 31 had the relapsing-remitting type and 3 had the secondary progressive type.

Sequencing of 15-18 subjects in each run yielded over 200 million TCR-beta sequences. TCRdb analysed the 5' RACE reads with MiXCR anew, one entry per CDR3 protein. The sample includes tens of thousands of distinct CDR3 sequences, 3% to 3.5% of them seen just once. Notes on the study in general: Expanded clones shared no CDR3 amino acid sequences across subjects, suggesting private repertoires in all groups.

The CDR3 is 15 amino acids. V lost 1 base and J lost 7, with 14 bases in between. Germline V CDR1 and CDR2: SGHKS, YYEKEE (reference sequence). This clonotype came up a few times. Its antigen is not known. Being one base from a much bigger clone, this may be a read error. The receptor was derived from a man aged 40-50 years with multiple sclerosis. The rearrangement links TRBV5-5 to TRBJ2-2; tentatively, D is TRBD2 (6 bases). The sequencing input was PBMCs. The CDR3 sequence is CASSLRETEIGELFF. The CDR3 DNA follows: TGTGCCAGCAGCTTGCGGGAGACCGAGATCGGGGAGCTGTTTTTT. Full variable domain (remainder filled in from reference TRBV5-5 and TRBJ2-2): DAGVTQSPTHLIKTRGQQVTLRCSPISGHKSVSWYQQVLGQGPQFIFQYYEKEERGRGNFPDRFSARQFPNYSSELNVNALLLGDSALYLCASSLRETEIGELFFGEGSRLTVL.